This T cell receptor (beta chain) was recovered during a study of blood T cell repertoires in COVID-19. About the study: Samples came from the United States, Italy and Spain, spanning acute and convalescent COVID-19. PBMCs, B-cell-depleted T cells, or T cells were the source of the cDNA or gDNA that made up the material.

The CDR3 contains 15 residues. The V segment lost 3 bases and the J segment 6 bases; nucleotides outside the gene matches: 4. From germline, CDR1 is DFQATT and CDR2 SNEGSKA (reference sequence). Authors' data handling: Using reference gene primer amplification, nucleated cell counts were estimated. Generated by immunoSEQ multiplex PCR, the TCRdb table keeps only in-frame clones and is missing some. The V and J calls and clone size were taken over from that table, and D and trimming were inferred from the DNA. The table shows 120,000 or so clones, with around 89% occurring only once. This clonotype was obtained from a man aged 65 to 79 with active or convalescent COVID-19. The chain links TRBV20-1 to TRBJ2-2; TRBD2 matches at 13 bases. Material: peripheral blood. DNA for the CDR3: TGCAGTGCTAGTCGGACTAGCGGGAGTTCCGGGGAGCTGTTTTTT. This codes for CSASRTSGSSGELFF.